Given below is one T cell receptor (beta chain) in context. What it recognizes is unknown. The sample originates from a study of shared clonotypes between healthy human individuals. General study results and limits: Naive subsets generally had larger estimated richness than memory subsets.

Deep was the level used in running the assay. TCRdb's copy holds only in-frame clones and misses some; the assay was immunoSEQ multiplex PCR. The repertoire holds roughly 2,500,000 clones, with approximately 93% as singletons. Every one of the donors was a Caucasian adult that lived in Nashville, Tennessee. A CD45RA-negative memory subset and a CD45RA+ naive subset were separated from the CD4+ cells. The length of the CDR3 is 14 residues. CDR1 and CDR2 from the germline V gene are SGHTS and YDEGEE. This clonotype was obtained from a man between 18 and 29 years old in good health. Some clones in this sample may be carry-over from other donors' samples. The chain joins TRBV5-8 to TRBJ2-5; TRBD1 matches at 7 bases. TRBJ2-7 explains the end of the DNA better; the J call may be wrong. Sequencing input: naive CD4+ T cells from PBMCs. The subset was: CD45RA+ positively selected. The CDR3: CASTRKGAPYEQYF. CDR3 coding DNA: TGTGCCAGCACTCGCAAGGGGGCTCCCTACGAGCAGTACTTC.